The present entry profiles one T cell receptor (beta chain) with its context. Germline V gene sequence: CDR1 SGHRS, CDR2 YFSETQ. V lost 0 bases to trimming and J lost 3 bases; unmatched junction nucleotides: 6. This CDR3 region has 16 residues. This sample stems from a study of control samples from healthy donors and cancer patients. Measured with immunoSEQ multiplex PCR; TCRdb has only the in-frame clones, and not every one. The data show about 130,000 clones, with 85% to 95% seen just once and roughly 8.6% held by the top ten. The clonotype was recovered from a man younger than 35 in good health. Source material: blood. This chain connects TRBV5-1 to TRBJ2-7; 10 nucleotides align to TRBD1. This CDR3 is CASSLGGGDRGYEQYF. CDR3 nucleotides: TGCGCCAGCAGCTTGGGGGGTGGGGACAGGGGCTACGAGCAGTACTTC. Full variable domain (rest looked up from reference TRBV5-1 and TRBJ2-7): KAGVTQTPRYLIKTRGQQVTLSCSPISGHRSVSWYQQTPGQGLQFLFEYFSETQRNKGNFPGRFSGRQFSNSRSEMNVSTLELGDSALYLCASSLGGGDRGYEQYFGPGTRLTVT.